This passage covers 10 T cell receptor beta chains from one sample sequenced in a study of T cell responses to AZD1222 COVID-19 vaccine. The data were produced by immunoSEQ multiplex PCR, yet TCRdb's version contains in-frame clones alone and is incomplete. The table has about 200,000 clones, just over 90% seen once. This specimen consisted of peripheral blood, obtained 28 days after the second AZD1222 dose. All receptors come from an adult who received the AZD1222 COVID-19 vaccine.

The chain couples TRBV6-5 to TRBJ2-2; 7 bases align to TRBD2. The CDR3 loop spans 14 amino acids. Trimming cost V 4 bases and J 8 bases; bases outside gene matches: 7. Germline V CDR1 and CDR2: MNHEY, SVGAGI. CDR3 bases: TGTGCCAGCAGTTCGCGGGAGTGGTCGGGGGAGCTGTTTTTT. Amino acids: CASSSREWSGELFF.

This chain connects TRBV6-5 to TRBJ2-7; D may be TRBD2 (5 bases). V was trimmed by 6 bases and J by 5 bases, leaving 20 bases between them. Germline V gene sequence: CDR1 MNHEY, CDR2 SVGAGI. This CDR3 is 15 amino acids long. The CDR3 sequence: CASRRPGGRWDEQYF. The CDR3 coding sequence is TGTGCCAGCAGAAGGCCAGGAGGAAGGTGGGACGAGCAGTACTTC.

A remark on this clone: Relative to the germline gene, one junction end is altered; a read error may explain this. The V gene is TRBV7-7, the J gene TRBJ2-7, with D unresolved. Germline-derived CDR1 and CDR2 are SSHAT and FNYEAQ (reference sequence). The length of the CDR3 is 13 residues. CDR3 in amino acids: CASSLAPKDEQYF. The CDR3 DNA reads as TGTGCTAGCAGCTTAGCCCCCAAAGATGAGCAGTACTTC. Looking up the rest from reference TRBV7-7 and TRBJ2-7 gives the full variable domain: GAGVSQSPRYKVTKRGQDVTLRCDPISSHATLYWYQQALGQGPEFLTYFNYEAQPDKSGLPSDRFSAERPEGSISTLTIQRTEQRDSAMYRCASSLAPKDEQYFGPGTRLTVT.

The chain couples TRBV6-1 to TRBJ2-6; D call uncertain. Trimming stripped 3 bases from V and 0 bases from J, with 12 bases between. This CDR3 is built from 17 residues. Germline V gives CDR1 MNHNS, CDR2 SASEGT. In nucleotides, the CDR3 is TGTGCCAGCAGTGATATGACCCTCTACTCTGGGGCCAACGTCCTGACTTTC. It is translated as CASSDMTLYSGANVLTF.

This clone was seen just once. J is TRBJ2-5 and V is TRBV7-8, with unresolved D. The CDR3 is made up of 14 amino acids. Trimming left V 5 bases short and J 0 bases short, with 10 bases between. CDR1 and CDR2 from the germline V gene are SGHVS and FQNEAQ. CDR3 amino acids: CASSPTVYQETQYF. In DNA, the CDR3 is TGTGCCAGCAGCCCTACAGTGTACCAAGAGACCCAGTACTTC.

This sequence joins TRBV19 and TRBJ2-7; D not certain. The CDR3 is made up of 13 amino acids. Deletions cut 2 bases from V and 2 bases from J, with 7 bases between. Germline-derived CDR1 and CDR2 are LNHDA and SQIVND (reference sequence). CDR3 sequence: CASSITDAYEQYF. CDR3 DNA sequence: TGTGCCAGTAGTATAACGGATGCCTACGAGCAGTACTTC.

The rearrangement links TRBV7-9 to TRBJ2-3; 11 nucleotides align to TRBD2. The germline CDR1 and CDR2 sequences are SEHNR and FQNEAQ (reference sequence). The V and J ends lost 4 bases and 0 bases, in that order; junction bases with no gene match: 9. This CDR3 spans 18 amino acids. CDR3 amino acids: CASSSPPGTSGSTDTQYF. The CDR3, as DNA: TGTGCCAGCAGCTCACCCCCCGGGACTAGCGGCAGCACAGATACGCAGTATTTT. The whole variable domain, filled in from reference TRBV7-9 and TRBJ2-3, reads DTGVSQNPRHKITKRGQNVTFRCDPISEHNRLYWYRQTLGQGPEFLTYFQNEAQLEKSRLLSDRFSAERPKGSFSTLEIQRTEQGDSAMYLCASSSPPGTSGSTDTQYFGPGTRLTVL.

The chain combines TRBV18 with TRBJ1-1; TRBD1 agrees at 7 bases. The V gene end was trimmed by 2 bases and the J gene end by 5 bases; junction bases not matched to a gene: 5. The CDR3 has 14 amino acids. CDR1 is KGHSH and CDR2 is LQKENI in the germline V gene. The CDR3 bases are TGTGCCAGCTCACCAAGGACAGGCAAAACTGAAGCTTTCTTT. This gives the protein CASSPRTGKTEAFF.

The CDR3 DNA follows: TGTGCCACCAGCAGAGATCTTGGGCTAGCGGGCATCCAAGAGACCCAGTACTTC. Amino acid sequence: CATSRDLGLAGIQETQYF. The V and J genes are TRBV15 and TRBJ2-5; TRBD2 aligns across 8 bases. Losses at the gene ends were 0 bases for V and 1 base for J; bases not matched to a gene: 10. The CDR3 has 18 residues. CDR1 and CDR2 from the germline V gene are LNHNV and YYDKDF (reference sequence).

This clone was observed once. The chain has TRBV11-2 and TRBJ2-7, with 8 nucleotides matching TRBD2. V was pared by 3 bases and J by 3 bases, with 7 bases of the junction left unmatched. Germline CDR1 reads SGHAT; CDR2 reads FQNNGV. The CDR3 length is 15 residues. Written as DNA, the CDR3 is TGTGCCAGCAGCTTCCTCGGGGGGGACATCTACGAGCAGTACTTC. It specifies CASSFLGGDIYEQYF.